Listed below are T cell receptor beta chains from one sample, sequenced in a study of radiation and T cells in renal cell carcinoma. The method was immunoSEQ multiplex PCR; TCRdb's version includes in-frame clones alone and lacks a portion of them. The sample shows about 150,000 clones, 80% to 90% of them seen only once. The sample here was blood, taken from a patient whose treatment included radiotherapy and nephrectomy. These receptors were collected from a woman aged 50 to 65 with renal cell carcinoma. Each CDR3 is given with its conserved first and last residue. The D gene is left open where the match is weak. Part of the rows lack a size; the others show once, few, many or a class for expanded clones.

CDR3: CASSVAGTGGNTEAFF
DNA: TGTGCCAGCAGCGTGGCTGGGACAGGAGGGAACACTGAAGCTTTCTTT
D: TRBD1
V: TRBV9
size: .
J: TRBJ1-1

CDR3: CASSLSGANVLTF
DNA: TGTGCCAGCAGTTTATCTGGGGCCAACGTCCTGACTTTC
D: .
V: TRBV27
size: .
J: TRBJ2-6

CDR3: CASSPRDRGTYEQYF
DNA: TGTGCCAGCAGCCCCCGGGACAGGGGGACTTACGAGCAGTACTTC
D: TRBD1
V: TRBV5-4
size: .
J: TRBJ2-7

CDR3: CASSLSPKAFF
DNA: TGTGCCAGCAGTTTATCCCCAAAAGCTTTCTTT
D: .
V: TRBV28
size: .
J: TRBJ1-1

CDR3: CASTPQGTNQPQHF
DNA: TGTGCCAGCACTCCCCAGGGTACAAATCAGCCCCAGCATTTT
D: .
V: TRBV2
size: .
J: TRBJ1-5

CDR3: CASWAAGDAQYF
DNA: TGTGCCAGTTGGGCGGCGGGGGACGCGCAGTACTTC
D: TRBD2
V: TRBV6-5
size: .
J: TRBJ2-5

CDR3: CASKQQGAGEAFF
DNA: TGTGCCAGCAAGCAACAGGGGGCAGGTGAAGCTTTCTTT
D: TRBD1
V: TRBV2
size: .
J: TRBJ1-1

CDR3: CSASSNEQFF
DNA: TGCAGTGCTAGTAGTAATGAGCAGTTCTTC
D: .
V: TRBV20-1
size: few
J: TRBJ2-1

CDR3: CASSVGTSGFKPAYNEQFF
DNA: TGTGCCAGCAGCGTCGGGACTAGCGGCTTCAAGCCAGCCTACAATGAGCAGTTCTTC
D: TRBD2
V: TRBV9
size: .
J: TRBJ2-1

CDR3: CASSLARGSDTQYF
DNA: TGTGCCAGCAGCTTAGCAAGGGGATCAGATACGCAGTATTTT
D: .
V: TRBV7-8
size: .
J: TRBJ2-3

CDR3: CASSTRTGTNEKLFF
DNA: TGTGCCAGCAGCACCCGGACAGGGACTAATGAAAAACTGTTTTTT
D: TRBD1
V: TRBV7-6
size: once
J: TRBJ1-4

CDR3: CASSTGTGGSGGYTF
DNA: TGTGCCAGCAGCACCGGGACAGGGGGTTCTGGTGGCTACACCTTC
D: TRBD1
V: TRBV6-5
size: .
J: TRBJ1-2

CDR3: CASTLNGGGEQFF
DNA: TGTGCCAGCACCCTTAACGGGGGGGGTGAGCAGTTCTTC
D: TRBD2
V: TRBV2
size: .
J: TRBJ2-1

CDR3: CSVQTSGSTDTQYF
DNA: TGCAGCGTTCAGACTAGCGGAAGCACAGATACGCAGTATTTT
D: TRBD2
V: TRBV29-1
size: .
J: TRBJ2-3

CDR3: CASSQELVGANYGYTF
DNA: TGTGCCAGCAGCCAAGAGCTAGTCGGGGCTAACTATGGCTACACCTTC
D: .
V: TRBV4-2
size: .
J: TRBJ1-2

CDR3: CASSGGLAAYNEQFF
DNA: TGTGCCAGCAGTGGGGGACTAGCGGCCTACAATGAGCAGTTCTTC
D: TRBD2
V: TRBV25-1
size: .
J: TRBJ2-1

CDR3: CASSGAVGQGSAQYF
DNA: TGTGCCAGCAGCGGGGCGGTGGGACAGGGGTCGGCCCAGTACTTC
D: TRBD1
V: TRBV6-5
size: once
J: TRBJ2-5

CDR3: CASSYAQGYGYTF
DNA: TGTGCCAGCAGTTACGCACAGGGTTATGGCTACACCTTC
D: .
V: TRBV6-6
size: .
J: TRBJ1-2

CDR3: CASSILGVDKNIQYF
DNA: TGTGCCAGTAGTATCCTGGGGGTCGACAAAAACATTCAGTACTTC
D: .
V: TRBV19
size: .
J: TRBJ2-4

CDR3: CASSFPPGQLNTGELFF
DNA: TGTGCCAGCAGCTTCCCCCCGGGACAGTTGAACACCGGGGAGCTGTTTTTT
D: TRBD1
V: TRBV7-3
size: .
J: TRBJ2-2

CDR3: CASSVQGGPQHF
DNA: TGTGCCAGTAGTGTACAGGGAGGGCCCCAGCATTTT
D: .
V: TRBV19
size: once
J: TRBJ1-5

CDR3: CASRVGGADNEQFF
DNA: TGTGCCAGCAGGGTCGGGGGGGCCGACAATGAGCAGTTCTTC
D: TRBD2
V: TRBV6-1
size: few
J: TRBJ2-1

CDR3: CASSLGGTGEEAFF
DNA: TGCGCCAGCAGCTTGGGAGGGACAGGGGAAGAAGCTTTCTTT
D: TRBD1
V: TRBV5-1
size: .
J: TRBJ1-1

CDR3: CASSPSVTDTYSNQPQHF
DNA: TGTGCCAGCAGCCCGAGCGTGACAGATACATATAGCAATCAGCCCCAGCATTTT
D: .
V: TRBV7-2
size: .
J: TRBJ1-5

CDR3: CASSRRLAGEYEQYF
DNA: TGTGCCAGCAGCCGCCGACTAGCGGGAGAGTACGAGCAGTACTTC
D: TRBD2
V: TRBV7-2
size: .
J: TRBJ2-7

CDR3: CASSLGWLAGSTDTQYF
DNA: TGTGCCAGCAGCTTAGGATGGCTAGCGGGGTCCACAGATACGCAGTATTTT
D: TRBD2
V: TRBV7-9
size: .
J: TRBJ2-3